Each of the 27 T cell receptor beta chains below was sequenced from the same sample in a study of T cell repertoires in cytomegalovirus infection. Antigens of these TCRs are unknown. Each CDR3 protein is one row after TCRdb ran MiXCR on the reads. The top ten clones hold 10% to 15% of a sample with around 710,000 distinct CDR3 sequences, 29% of them seen once. The source material was cultured CD8+ T cells from PBMCs, sampled from culture after CMV antigen stimulation. The receptors derive from a human donor in good health (CMV status not recorded). Some clones in this sample may be carry-over from other donors' samples.

The table lists this clonotype with a few counts. The chain couples TRBV27 to TRBJ1-4; D is possibly TRBD1 (5 bases). Germline values: CDR1 MNHEY, CDR2 SMNVEV (reference sequence). The CDR3 totals 13 residues. V was shortened by 8 bases and J by 8 bases, with 15 bases between the two germline ends. In DNA, the CDR3 is TGTGCCAGCTGTAGGGCAGGGCAGGAAAAACTGTTTTTT. It codes for CASCRAGQEKLFF.

This clonotype was counted a few times. This chain connects TRBV19 to TRBJ2-7; D possibly corresponds to TRBD1 (5 bases). V lost 1 base to trimming and J lost 3 bases, with 13 bases between them. The CDR3 consists of 15 residues. Germline CDR1 LNHDA, CDR2 SQIVND (reference sequence). The CDR3 bases are TGTGCCAGTAGTATAGGACAGTCTACCTACTACGAGCAGTACTTC. Translating gives CASSIGQSTYYEQYF.

The chain links TRBV6-2 or TRBV6-3 to TRBJ2-1; weak D call: TRBD2 (7 bases). Trimming took off 0 bases at V and 4 bases at J, with 28 bases between the two ends. In germline, CDR1 is MNHEY, CDR2 SVGEGT. The CDR3 length is 21 residues. The CDR3 loop reads CASSYSSTTFAGALLYNEQFF. The CDR3 DNA reads TGTGCCAGCAGTTACTCGTCGACCACCTTTGCGGGGGCCCTGCTTTACAATGAGCAGTTCTTC.

This clonotype was recorded a few times. J is TRBJ2-3 and V is TRBV15, with 7 bases lining up with TRBD1. The CDR3 has 15 amino acids. Germline lookup yields CDR1 LNHNV and CDR2 YYDKDF (reference sequence). V dropped 5 bases and J dropped 5; count of bases not matched to a gene: 10. The chain's CDR3 is CATSGPRQGVDTQYF. DNA of the CDR3: TGTGCCACCAGCGGCCCCCGACAGGGTGTAGATACGCAGTATTTT.

This clonotype was counted only a few times. V is TRBV6-6 and J is TRBJ2-1, with D perhaps TRBD2 (6 bases). Germline CDR1 reads MNHNY; CDR2 reads SVGAGI (reference sequence). The CDR3 length is 14 residues. Trimming pared 5 bases from V and 8 bases from J, leaving 16 bases between. The CDR3 is CASSPQTSIYEQFF. The CDR3 nucleotides read TGTGCCAGCAGTCCCCAGACTAGTATCTATGAGCAGTTCTTC.

This chain links TRBV15 with TRBJ2-7; D uncertain. This CDR3 is 14 amino acids long. The V end was cut by 1 base, the J end by 2 bases, with 9 bases between. CDR1 is LNHNV, CDR2 YYDKDF, per germline (reference sequence). This CDR3 is CATSRVDKAYEQYF. In nucleotides, the CDR3 is TGTGCCACCAGCAGAGTTGACAAAGCCTACGAGCAGTACTTC. Drawing the rest from reference TRBV15 and TRBJ2-7, the complete variable domain is DAMVIQNPRYQVTQFGKPVTLSCSQTLNHNVMYWYQQKSSQAPKLLFHYYDKDFNNEADTPDNFQSRRPNTSFCFLDIRSPGLGDTAMYLCATSRVDKAYEQYFGPGTRLTVT.

Only a few counts were recorded for this clonotype. The chain has TRBV19 and TRBJ2-2, with 8 bases identical to TRBD1. The V gene's germline CDR1 is LNHDA and CDR2 SQIVND (reference sequence). The CDR3 has 16 amino acids. V was pared by 5 bases and J by 2 bases, with 7 bases of the junction left unmatched. This CDR3 is CASSSYGQGNTGELFF. CDR3 coding DNA: TGTGCCAGTAGTTCCTATGGACAGGGAAACACCGGGGAGCTGTTTTTT.

The gene calls are TRBV5-6 and TRBJ2-3, with D perhaps being TRBD1 or TRBD2 (5 bases each). V lost 4 bases, J lost 5 bases, and 20 bases lay in between. CDR3 length: 16 residues. Germline-derived CDR1 and CDR2 are SGHDT and YYEEEE. CDR3 protein: CASSTGPAAWGDTQYF. The CDR3, as DNA: TGTGCCAGCAGCACGGGACCAGCGGCTTGGGGAGATACGCAGTATTTT.

This clonotype appeared many times. The J gene is TRBJ1-1, the V gene TRBV7-2; 10 nucleotides match TRBD1. The germline CDR1 and CDR2 sequences are SGHTA and FQGNSA. This CDR3 has 17 residues. V lost 1 base and J lost 0; bases outside the gene matches: 5. The chain's CDR3 is CASSLGTGGVMNTEAFF. The CDR3 DNA sequence: TGTGCCAGCAGCTTAGGGACAGGGGGTGTAATGAACACTGAAGCTTTCTTT. Using reference TRBV7-2 and TRBJ1-1 for the parts outside the CDR3, the full variable domain is GAGVSQSPSNKVTEKGKDVELRCDPISGHTALYWYRQSLGQGLEFLIYFQGNSAPDKSGLPSDRFSAERTGGSVSTLTIQRTQQEDSAVYLCASSLGTGGVMNTEAFFGQGTRLTVV.

This clonotype was counted between two and nine times. The gene calls are TRBV4-2 and TRBJ1-5; D is ambiguous. CDR1 is LGHNA, CDR2 YNFKEQ, per germline. The CDR3 runs to 18 residues. The V end was cut by 4 bases, the J end by 4 bases, with 23 bases between. The CDR3 here is CASSRFRTPLLENQPQHF. Written as DNA, the CDR3 is TGTGCCAGCAGCCGTTTTCGCACCCCCCTGCTTGAAAATCAGCCCCAGCATTTT.

This clonotype was counted only a few times. This chain uses TRBV7-9 with TRBJ2-1; TRBD1 matches 9 bases. This CDR3 spans 15 amino acids. Germline values: CDR1 SEHNR, CDR2 FQNEAQ (reference sequence). J lost 4 bases, V lost 4 bases, and 5 bases had no gene match. In DNA, the CDR3 is TGTGCCAGCAGCTCTACAGGGGGCTATTACAATGAGCAGTTCTTC. Protein product: CASSSTGGYYNEQFF.

This clonotype was seen a handful of times. The chain employs TRBV4-1 and TRBJ1-1; possible D gene TRBD1, 6 bases. The germline CDR1 and CDR2 sequences are MGHRA and YSYEKL. This CDR3 spans 14 amino acids. V was clipped by 3 bases and J by 3 bases, with 11 bases between them. The CDR3 DNA sequence: TGCGCCAGCAGCCAGGCAGGGGCCTACACTGAAGCTTTCTTT. Its protein product is CASSQAGAYTEAFF.

The chain couples TRBV7-9 to TRBJ2-1, with D perhaps assigned TRBD1 or TRBD2 (5 bases each). The V gene lost 5 bases and the J gene lost 10 bases, with 18 bases spanning the gap. Per germline, CDR1 SEHNR and CDR2 FQNEAQ (reference sequence). The CDR3 is 14 amino acids. CDR3 protein: CASSPLSGAGEQFF. CDR3 bases: TGTGCCAGCAGCCCGCTATCCGGGGCCGGGGAGCAGTTCTTC.

This chain connects TRBV6-1 to TRBJ1-2; a possible D gene is TRBD1 (6 bases). V lost 8 bases and J lost 11, with 21 bases in between. This CDR3 has 13 residues. The germline V gene has CDR1 MNHNS and CDR2 SASEGT. CDR3 sequence: CASSPGGPWWYTF. The CDR3 nucleotides read TGTGCCAGCTCCCCCGGGGGGCCTTGGTGGTACACCTTC.

The V gene is TRBV9, the J gene TRBJ1-1, with TRBD1 as a possible D gene (6 bases). The CDR3 extends over 13 amino acids. CDR1 SGDLS and CDR2 YYNGEE come from the germline V gene. Trimming cost V 4 bases and J 0 bases, with 7 bases left between them. The CDR3 here is CASSRQVNTEAFF. CDR3 DNA sequence: TGTGCCAGCAGCCGACAGGTGAACACTGAAGCTTTCTTT.

The chain employs TRBV7-9 and TRBJ1-3, with unresolved D. Trimming took off 7 bases at V and 3 bases at J, with 10 bases between the two ends. The CDR3 has 13 amino acids. Germline V CDR1 and CDR2: SEHNR, FQNEAQ (reference sequence). CDR3 in amino acids: CASIPDGGNTIYF. DNA of the CDR3: TGTGCCAGCATCCCGGACGGTGGAAACACCATATATTTT.

The rearrangement uses TRBV6-5 and TRBJ2-5; D is unresolved. Germline values: CDR1 MNHEY, CDR2 SVGAGI. The CDR3 is 10 residues long. Trimming stripped 11 bases from V and 5 bases from J, with 9 bases between. The CDR3 bases are TGTGCCGTACGTGGGGAGACCCAGTACTTC. Its translation: CAVRGETQYF.

This clonotype was observed a few times. This chain joins TRBV29-1 and TRBJ1-6; tentatively, D is TRBD1 (5 bases). Germline V gene data show CDR1 as SQVTM and CDR2 as ANQGSEA. The V end was cut by 2 bases, the J end by 5 bases, with 10 bases between. This CDR3 contains 14 residues. Written as DNA, the CDR3 is TGCAGCGTTGAACCGCCGACAGATAATTCACCCCTCCACTTT. Its translation: CSVEPPTDNSPLHF. Variable domain in full (rest from reference TRBV29-1 and TRBJ1-6): SAVISQKPSRDICQRGTSLTIQCQVDSQVTMMFWYRQQPGQSLTLIATANQGSEATYESGFVIDKFPISRPNLTFSTLTVSNMSPEDSSIYLCSVEPPTDNSPLHFGNGTRLTVT.

This clonotype came up many times. This chain links TRBV6-2 or TRBV6-3 with TRBJ2-1; 7 bases match TRBD1. The CDR3 is 18 amino acids. The ends lost 4 bases at V and 10 bases at J; junction bases unmatched: 22. Germline V gives CDR1 MNHEY, CDR2 SVGEGT. CDR3 loop: CASSLPWYTVRGRGEQFF. CDR3 coding DNA: TGTGCCAGCAGTTTACCCTGGTACACGGTGAGGGGGCGCGGCGAGCAGTTCTTC.

The chain joins TRBV10-1 to TRBJ2-5; TRBD2 matches 9 bases. The germline V gene encodes CDR1 WNHNN and CDR2 SYGVQD (reference sequence). CDR3 length: 15 residues. Trimming removed 3 bases from V and 0 bases from J; junction bases left unmatched: 2. In nucleotides, the CDR3 is TGCGCCAGCAGTGACCTAGCGGGGAACCAAGAGACCCAGTACTTC. Translating it yields CASSDLAGNQETQYF.

This clonotype was counted only a few times. It is likely a read error, because the conserved phenylalanine at the end of the CDR3 is missing. The gene calls are TRBV11-1 and TRBJ1-6, with D perhaps matching TRBD1 (6 bases). The germline V gene has CDR1 SGHAT and CDR2 FQDESV (reference sequence). The V gene lost 2 bases and the J gene lost 6 bases, with 17 bases spanning the gap. The CDR3 length is 17 residues. CDR3 protein: CASSLIGQPSRNSPLHL. CDR3 DNA: TGTGCCAGCAGCTTAATAGGACAGCCTTCACGTAATTCACCCCTCCACCTT.

This rearrangement joins TRBV12-3 or TRBV12-4 to TRBJ2-5; 14 bases are a match to TRBD2. There are 16 residues in the CDR3. Trimming took 5 bases from V and 5 from J; bases not matched to a gene: 7. The CDR3 region has the DNA TGTGCCAGCAGTCCCGAGGGACTAGCGGGGGAGGAGACCCAGTACTTC. This codes for CASSPEGLAGEETQYF.

The genes are TRBV12-3 or TRBV12-4 and TRBJ1-5; TRBD1 agrees at 9 bases. CDR3 length equals 14 residues. Losses at the gene ends were 6 bases for V and 6 bases for J; bases not matched to a gene: 6. CDR3 coding DNA: TGTGCCAGCAGCATAGACAGGGGGGGTCAGCCCCAGCATTTT. Translating gives CASSIDRGGQPQHF.

This clonotype has at least ten counts. This chain links TRBV7-2 with TRBJ1-6, with 9 bases aligning to TRBD1. Germline CDR1 reads SGHTA; CDR2 reads FQGNSA. The ends lost 3 bases at V and 0 bases at J; junction bases unmatched: 6. The CDR3 spans 18 residues. The CDR3 sequence: CASSFGQGISSYNSPLHF. The CDR3 nucleotides are TGTGCCAGCAGCTTCGGACAGGGGATCAGCTCCTATAATTCACCCCTCCACTTT.

V and J are TRBV9 and TRBJ2-7; D ambiguous. The CDR3 is 12 amino acids. Trimming took off 0 bases at V and 3 bases at J, with 4 bases between the two ends. The germline gives CDR1 SGDLS, CDR2 YYNGEE. This CDR3 is CASSVELYEQYV. The CDR3 region has the DNA TGTGCCAGCAGCGTAGAGCTCTACGAGCAGTACGTC.

This clonotype was found a few times. The chain joins TRBV7-6 to TRBJ1-1; D possibly corresponds to TRBD1 (6 bases). The CDR3 spans 15 residues. Looked up from germline, CDR1 is SGHVS and CDR2 is FNYEAQ. V lost 2 bases to trimming and J lost 1 base, with 11 bases between them. CDR3 sequence reads: CASSLRGGGNTEAFF. In DNA, the CDR3 is TGTGCCAGCAGCTTAAGAGGAGGGGGGAACACTGAAGCTTTCTTT.

This clonotype was seen ten or more times. This chain uses TRBV7-9 with TRBJ2-2; D gene uncertain. The germline CDR1 and CDR2 sequences are SEHNR and FQNEAQ (reference sequence). CDR3 length: 16 residues. Trimming removed 0 bases from V and 6 bases from J, with 14 bases in between. CDR3 nucleotide sequence: TGTGCCAGCAGCTTAGCGCACGGTTCCAAACCCGGGGAGCTGTTTTTT. Its protein is CASSLAHGSKPGELFF. Full variable domain (missing parts from reference TRBV7-9 and TRBJ2-2): DTGVSQNPRHKITKRGQNVTFRCDPISEHNRLYWYRQTLGQGPEFLTYFQNEAQLEKSRLLSDRFSAERPKGSFSTLEIQRTEQGDSAMYLCASSLAHGSKPGELFFGEGSRLTVL.